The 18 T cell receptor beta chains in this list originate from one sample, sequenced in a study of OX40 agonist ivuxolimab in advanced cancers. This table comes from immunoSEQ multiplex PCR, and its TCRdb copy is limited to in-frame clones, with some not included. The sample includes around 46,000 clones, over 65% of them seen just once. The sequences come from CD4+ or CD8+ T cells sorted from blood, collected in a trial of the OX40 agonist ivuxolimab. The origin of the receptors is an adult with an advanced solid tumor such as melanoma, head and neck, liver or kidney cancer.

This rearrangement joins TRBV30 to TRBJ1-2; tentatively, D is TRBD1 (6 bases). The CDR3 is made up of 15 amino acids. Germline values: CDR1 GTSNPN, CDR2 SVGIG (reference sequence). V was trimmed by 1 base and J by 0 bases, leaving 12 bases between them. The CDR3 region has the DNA TGTGCCTGGAGTGGGAACAGGGCCACTAACTATGGCTACACCTTC. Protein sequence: CAWSGNRATNYGYTF.

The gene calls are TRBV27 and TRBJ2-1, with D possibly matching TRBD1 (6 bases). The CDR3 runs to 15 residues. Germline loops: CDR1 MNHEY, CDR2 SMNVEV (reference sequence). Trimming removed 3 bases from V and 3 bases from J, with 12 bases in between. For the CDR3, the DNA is TGTGCCAGCAGTTTTGGCAGGGGTGTCTACAATGAGCAGTTCTTC. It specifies CASSFGRGVYNEQFF.

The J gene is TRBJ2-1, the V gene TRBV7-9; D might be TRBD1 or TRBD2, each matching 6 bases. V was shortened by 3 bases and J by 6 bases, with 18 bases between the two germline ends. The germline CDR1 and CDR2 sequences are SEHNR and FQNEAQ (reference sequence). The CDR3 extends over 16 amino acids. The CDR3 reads CASSFTLGGPGNEQFF. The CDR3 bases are TGTGCCAGCAGCTTCACGTTGGGGGGCCCTGGCAATGAGCAGTTCTTC.

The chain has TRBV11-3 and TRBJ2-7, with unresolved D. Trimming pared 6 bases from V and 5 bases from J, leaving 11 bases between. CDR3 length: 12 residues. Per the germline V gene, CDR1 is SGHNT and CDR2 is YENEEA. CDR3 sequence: CASRGLAHEQYF. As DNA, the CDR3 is TGTGCCAGCAGGGGATTAGCCCACGAGCAGTACTTC. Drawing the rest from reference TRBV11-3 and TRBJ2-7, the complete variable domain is EAGVVQSPRYKIIEKKQPVAFWCNPISGHNTLYWYLQNLGQGPELLIRYENEEAVDDSQLPKDRFSAERLKGVDSTLKIQPAELGDSAVYLCASRGLAHEQYFGPGTRLTVT.

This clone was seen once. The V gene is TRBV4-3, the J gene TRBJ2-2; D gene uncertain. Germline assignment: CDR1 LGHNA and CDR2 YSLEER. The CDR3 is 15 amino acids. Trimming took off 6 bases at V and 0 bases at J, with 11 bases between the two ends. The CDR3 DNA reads TGCGCCAGCAGACCTACCGCCGCGAACACCGGGGAGCTGTTTTTT. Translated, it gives CASRPTAANTGELFF.

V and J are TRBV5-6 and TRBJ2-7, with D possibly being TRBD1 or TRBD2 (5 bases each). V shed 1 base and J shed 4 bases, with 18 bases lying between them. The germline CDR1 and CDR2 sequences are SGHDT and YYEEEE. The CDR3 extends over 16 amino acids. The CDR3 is CASSLSWDGGFYEQYF. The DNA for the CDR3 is TGTGCCAGCAGCTTGTCTTGGGACGGAGGTTTTTACGAGCAGTACTTC.

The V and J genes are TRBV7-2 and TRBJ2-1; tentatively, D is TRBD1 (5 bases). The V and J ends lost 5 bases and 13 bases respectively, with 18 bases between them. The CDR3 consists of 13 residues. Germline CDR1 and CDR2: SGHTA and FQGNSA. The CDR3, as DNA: TGTGCCAGCAGCGGGGCCGGGTCTATGGGCCAGTTCTTC. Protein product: CASSGAGSMGQFF.

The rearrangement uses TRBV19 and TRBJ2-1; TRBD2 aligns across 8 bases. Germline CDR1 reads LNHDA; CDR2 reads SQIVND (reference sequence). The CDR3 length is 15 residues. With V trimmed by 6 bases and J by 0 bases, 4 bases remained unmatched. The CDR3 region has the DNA TGTGCCAGTAGCCTGGCGGGGGGCTCCTACAATGAGCAGTTCTTC. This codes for CASSLAGGSYNEQFF.

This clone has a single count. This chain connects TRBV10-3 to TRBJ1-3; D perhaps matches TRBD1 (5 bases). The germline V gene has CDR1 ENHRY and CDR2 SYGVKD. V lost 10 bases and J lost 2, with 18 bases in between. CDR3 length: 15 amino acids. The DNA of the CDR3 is TGTGCCAGCACCCATGGGGGGACTACTGGAAACACCATATATTTT. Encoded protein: CASTHGGTTGNTIYF.

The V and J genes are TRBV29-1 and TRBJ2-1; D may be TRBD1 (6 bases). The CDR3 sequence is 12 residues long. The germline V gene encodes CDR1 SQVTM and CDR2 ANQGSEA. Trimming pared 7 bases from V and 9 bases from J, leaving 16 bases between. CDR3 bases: TGCAGCGCCCCCTGGGGGCCGGGTGAGCAGTTCTTC. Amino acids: CSAPWGPGEQFF.

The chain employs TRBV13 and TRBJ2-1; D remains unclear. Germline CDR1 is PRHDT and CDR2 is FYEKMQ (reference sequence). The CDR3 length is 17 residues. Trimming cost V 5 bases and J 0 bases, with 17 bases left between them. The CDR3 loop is CASSPTRLPSSYNEQFF. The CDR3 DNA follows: TGTGCCAGCAGCCCGACCCGACTCCCCAGCTCCTACAATGAGCAGTTCTTC.

Here the CDR3 reads CASSWERDYSYNEQFF. The CDR3 region has the DNA TGTGCCAGCAGCTGGGAGCGGGATTACTCCTACAATGAGCAGTTCTTC. The chain uses TRBV5-4 and TRBJ2-1; 7 nucleotides align to TRBD2. The V and J ends lost 3 bases and 0 bases, in that order; junction bases with no gene match: 6. The CDR3 extends over 16 amino acids. Germline CDR1 SGHNT, CDR2 YYREEE (reference sequence).

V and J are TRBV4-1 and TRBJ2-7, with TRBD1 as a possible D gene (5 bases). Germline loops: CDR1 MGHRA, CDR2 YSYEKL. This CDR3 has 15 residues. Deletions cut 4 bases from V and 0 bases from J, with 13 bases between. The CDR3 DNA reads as TGCGCCAGCAGCCCCACAGGAGCCGGCTCCTACGAGCAGTACTTC. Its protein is CASSPTGAGSYEQYF.

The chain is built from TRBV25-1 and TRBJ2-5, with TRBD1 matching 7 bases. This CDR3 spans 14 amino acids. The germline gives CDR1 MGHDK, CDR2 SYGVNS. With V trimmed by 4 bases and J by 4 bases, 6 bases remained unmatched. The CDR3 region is CASSGGQLVETQYF. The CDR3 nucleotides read TGTGCCAGCAGTGGGGGACAGCTGGTAGAGACCCAGTACTTC.

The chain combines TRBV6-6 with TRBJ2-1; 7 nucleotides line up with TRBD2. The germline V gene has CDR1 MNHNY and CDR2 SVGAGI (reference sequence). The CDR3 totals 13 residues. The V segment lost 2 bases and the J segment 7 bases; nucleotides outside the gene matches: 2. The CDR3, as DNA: TGTGCCAGCAGTTACGAGCGGGGTAATGAGCAGTTCTTC. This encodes CASSYERGNEQFF.

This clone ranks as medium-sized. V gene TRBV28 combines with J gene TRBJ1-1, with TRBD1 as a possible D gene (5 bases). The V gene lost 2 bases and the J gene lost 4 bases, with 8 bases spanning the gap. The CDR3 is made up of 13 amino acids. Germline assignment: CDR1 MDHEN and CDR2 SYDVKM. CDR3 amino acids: CASSLPGGTEAFF. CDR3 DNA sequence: TGTGCCAGCAGTTTACCCGGGGGCACTGAAGCTTTCTTT. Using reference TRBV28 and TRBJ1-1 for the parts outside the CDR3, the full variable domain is DVKVTQSSRYLVKRTGEKVFLECVQDMDHENMFWYRQDPGLGLRLIYFSYDVKMKEKGDIPEGYSVSREKKERFSLILESASTNQTSMYLCASSLPGGTEAFFGQGTRLTVV.

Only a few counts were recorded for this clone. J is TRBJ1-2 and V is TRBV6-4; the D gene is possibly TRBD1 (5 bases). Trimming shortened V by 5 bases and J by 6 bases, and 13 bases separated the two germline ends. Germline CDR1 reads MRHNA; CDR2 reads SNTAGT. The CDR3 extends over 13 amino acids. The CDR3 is CASSYLGVDGYTF. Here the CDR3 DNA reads TGTGCCAGCAGTTACTTAGGGGTCGATGGCTACACCTTC.

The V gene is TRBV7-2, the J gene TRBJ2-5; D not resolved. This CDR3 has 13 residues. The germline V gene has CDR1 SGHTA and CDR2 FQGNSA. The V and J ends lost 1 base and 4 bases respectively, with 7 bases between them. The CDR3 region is CASSLGFLETQYF. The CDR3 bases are TGTGCCAGCAGCTTAGGGTTCCTAGAGACCCAGTACTTC.